This T cell receptor (beta chain) was recorded in a study of shared clonotypes between healthy human individuals. Findings and limits, study-wide: The sampled material consisted only of blood, and tissue repertoires are likely to differ. A handful of donors shared approximately 5% of their naive CD4 clonotypes. Generation probabilities of non-shared clonotypes were lower (relative to those shared by all four donors). Generally, naive subsets came out with larger estimated richness than memory subsets.

Worth noting for this clone: Its antigen is unknown.

Some clones are missing from TCRdb's copy, which holds only in-frame ones; the method was immunoSEQ multiplex PCR. The table has hundreds of thousands of clones, approximately 96% seen once; the top ten hold roughly 0.1%. Naive CD8 populations comprised CD45RO-negative cells positively selected for CCR7, excluding terminally differentiated effector memory CD45RA+ cells. Germline CDR1 SGHTA, CDR2 FQGTGA. CDR3 length: 13 amino acids. V shed 2 bases and J shed 3 bases, with 4 bases lying between them. This receptor was taken from a woman aged 30 to 39 in good health. The chain uses TRBV7-3 and TRBJ2-2; D gene ambiguous. Sequencing was carried out using naive CD8+ T cells sorted from blood. The CDR3 DNA is TGTGCCAGCAGCTTATTCTACACCGGGGAGCTGTTTTTT. This gives the protein CASSLFYTGELFF.